The rows below give T cell receptor beta chains drawn from one sample of a study of T cell responses to AZD1222 COVID-19 vaccine. The data were produced by immunoSEQ multiplex PCR, yet TCRdb's version contains in-frame clones alone and is incomplete. This table has tens of thousands of clones, approximately 90% appearing once. Specimen: peripheral blood, collected on day 0 of AZD1222 vaccination. The receptors were gathered from an adult in good health. CDR3s include the opening cysteine and the closing phenylalanine or tryptophan. D genes are given only for firm matches. The listing skips clone size in some rows; elsewhere it reads once, few, many or a size class.

V gene,J gene,CDR3 length,D gene,clone size,CDR3 DNA,CDR3 protein
TRBV7-6,TRBJ1-1,14,TRBD1,.,TGTGCCAGCAGCTTACGGGACAGTCACACTGAAGCTTTCTTT,CASSLRDSHTEAFF
TRBV28,TRBJ2-3,15,TRBD2,.,TGTGCCAGCAGTTTACAGAAGAGCGGGGCCGATACGCAGTATTTT,CASSLQKSGADTQYF
TRBV28,TRBJ1-5,14,.,.,TGTGCCAGCATCGGGGGTCTGAGCAATCAGCCCCAGCATTTT,CASIGGLSNQPQHF
TRBV4-3,TRBJ1-1,15,.,.,TGCGCCAGCAGCCAAGGCAGGGTTCCGAACACTGAAGCTTTCTTT,CASSQGRVPNTEAFF
TRBV5-5,TRBJ1-1,13,.,.,TGTGCCAGCAGCTTGGCCGTGTGGACTGAAGCTTTCTTT,CASSLAVWTEAFF
TRBV19,TRBJ1-1,14,.,few,TGTGCCAGTAGTATAGTTAAAGTGAACACTGAAGCTTTCTTT,CASSIVKVNTEAFF
TRBV12-3/TRBV12-4,TRBJ2-3,12,.,.,TGTGCCAGCAGGAGGATCACAGATACGCAGTATTTT,CASRRITDTQYF
TRBV19,TRBJ2-3,14,.,.,TGTGCCAGTAGTATACGGGGGCGTACAGATACGCAGTATTTT,CASSIRGRTDTQYF
TRBV15,TRBJ2-7,14,.,.,TGTGCCACCAGCCAAGGTAACGGCCCCTACGAGCAGTACTTC,CATSQGNGPYEQYF
TRBV19,TRBJ2-1,17,TRBD2,.,TGTGCCAGTAGTATCTTCCTACTAGCGGGGGAGTACAATGAGCAGTTCTTC,CASSIFLLAGEYNEQFF
TRBV6-2/TRBV6-3,TRBJ1-1,14,.,.,TGTGCCAGCAGTTACGAGGGCGGTGTCACTGAAGCTTTCTTT,CASSYEGGVTEAFF
TRBV6-5,TRBJ2-5,15,TRBD2,.,TGTGCCAGCCAGTTACTGGGCGGGGGTGGAGAGACCCAGTACTTC,CASQLLGGGGETQYF
TRBV6-5,TRBJ2-7,14,TRBD1,once,TGTGCCAGCAGTCCGGGACAGCTCCTCTACGAGCAGTACTTC,CASSPGQLLYEQYF
TRBV5-6,TRBJ2-5,14,.,.,TGTGCCAGCAGCTGGAGGATGGGGGAAGAGACCCAGTACTTC,CASSWRMGEETQYF
TRBV2,TRBJ1-1,13,.,.,TGTGCCAGCAGTGTCAGGGGATCCACTGAAGCTTTCTTT,CASSVRGSTEAFF
TRBV9,TRBJ2-7,14,.,.,TGTGCCAGCAGCGAAGGCGAGGGTAGCTACGAGCAGTACTTC,CASSEGEGSYEQYF
TRBV5-1,TRBJ1-2,13,TRBD1,.,TGCGCCAGCAGCCGGACAGGGGGCTACGGCTACACCTTC,CASSRTGGYGYTF
TRBV11-3,TRBJ2-3,12,.,once,TGTGCCAGCAGCTTGGAGCTGGGTACGCAGTATTTT,CASSLELGTQYF
TRBV7-2,TRBJ2-3,14,.,once,TGTGCCAGCAGCTTACCCGAGTGGGCAGATACGCAGTATTTT,CASSLPEWADTQYF
TRBV5-1,TRBJ2-5,14,.,.,TGCGCCAGCAGCTGGGGGTCGGGGGCTGAGACCCAGTACTTC,CASSWGSGAETQYF
TRBV7-9,TRBJ1-1,17,TRBD1,.,TGTGCCAGCAGATCTGCCGGGACAGGGGGGATTGGCACTGAAGCTTTCTTT,CASRSAGTGGIGTEAFF
TRBV6-5,TRBJ1-4,12,.,.,TGTGCCAGCAGTCCCCGGGACGGCGAGCTGTTTTTT,CASSPRDGELFF
TRBV19,TRBJ1-1,15,.,.,TGTGCCAGTAGTATAGGCGGAGGGGTTTACACTGAAGCTTTCTTT,CASSIGGGVYTEAFF
TRBV7-2,TRBJ2-3,14,.,.,TGTGCCAGCAGCTTAGATCCAGGAACAGATACGCAGTATTTT,CASSLDPGTDTQYF
TRBV6-5,TRBJ2-3,15,TRBD2,.,TGTGCCAGCAGTTATCGCGGGGGGCCCACAGATACGCAGTATTTT,CASSYRGGPTDTQYF
TRBV7-9,TRBJ2-7,13,TRBD1,.,TGTGCCAGCAGCATACAGGGGATTTACGAGCAGTACTTC,CASSIQGIYEQYF
TRBV5-1,TRBJ1-4,14,.,.,TGCGCCAGCAGCTTGGGTGGGACTAATGAAAAACTGTTTTTT,CASSLGGTNEKLFF
TRBV18,TRBJ2-7,13,TRBD1,once,TGTGCCAGCTCACCCGCGGACAGGGCCGAGCAGTACTTC,CASSPADRAEQYF
TRBV24-1,TRBJ1-4,13,.,.,TGTGCCACTTCCGATGGACTGGGCGGGAAACTGTTTTTT,CATSDGLGGKLFF
TRBV28,TRBJ1-1,14,TRBD1,once,TGTGCCAGCAGTTTAAACGACAGGGACACTGAAGCTTTCTTT,CASSLNDRDTEAFF
TRBV6-2/TRBV6-3,TRBJ1-6,14,.,.,TGTGCCAGCAGTTACGGACAGTACTCTTCACCCCTCCACTTT,CASSYGQYSSPLHF
TRBV18,TRBJ1-1,16,.,.,TGTGCCAGCTCACCTCTTTTTTGGGCCGGGAACACTGAAGCTTTCTTT,CASSPLFWAGNTEAFF
TRBV28,TRBJ2-1,16,.,.,TGTGCCAGCAGTGGAGGGGGGGCAGCTAGATACAATGAGCAGTTCTTC,CASSGGGAARYNEQFF
TRBV5-1,TRBJ2-3,16,.,.,TGCGCCAGCAGCTCACGGACCTCACCTGGCACAGATACGCAGTATTTT,CASSSRTSPGTDTQYF
TRBV11-3,TRBJ1-1,15,.,.,TGTGCCAGCAGCCCTAGTGGCGGGAAACACACTGAAGCTTTCTTT,CASSPSGGKHTEAFF
TRBV28,TRBJ1-2,13,.,.,TGTGCCAGCAAATCGGGTTCTCCCTATGGCTACACCTTC,CASKSGSPYGYTF
TRBV7-2,TRBJ2-1,13,.,.,TGTGCCAGCAGCCCCCGCGGGATTCATGAGCAGTTCTTC,CASSPRGIHEQFF
TRBV2,TRBJ2-1,15,TRBD2,.,TGTGCCAGCAAGAGGACTAGCGGGGGGTGGAATGAGCAGTTCTTC,CASKRTSGGWNEQFF
TRBV28,TRBJ2-1,12,.,.,TGTGCCAGCAGCCTCGCGGTGGGTGAGCAGTTCTTC,CASSLAVGEQFF
TRBV19,TRBJ1-2,12,.,few,TGTGCCAGTAGTCCCCAGCGCTATGGCTACACCTTC,CASSPQRYGYTF
TRBV18,TRBJ1-5,13,.,.,TGTGCCAGCTCACCGGGGGGGTATCAGCCCCAGCATTTT,CASSPGGYQPQHF
TRBV28,TRBJ2-5,15,TRBD1,.,TGTGCCAGCAGCCCTCCCTCAAGGGGGCGAGAGACCCAGTACTTC,CASSPPSRGRETQYF
TRBV9,TRBJ2-7,14,.,.,TGTGCCAGCAGCGCGGAGAGGACCTCCTACGAGCAGTACTTC,CASSAERTSYEQYF